The rows below give T cell receptor beta chains drawn from one sample of a study of blood T cells in healthy people across ages. From the 5' RACE reads, TCRdb called clonotypes with MiXCR, one entry per CDR3 protein. The data show some 550,000 distinct CDR3 sequences, with less than 60% seen just once and 20% to 25% held by the top ten. The material sequenced was blood. The receptors shown here come from a man older than 75 in good health. Each CDR3 is given with its conserved first and last residue. The D gene is left open where the match is weak. Size values are once, few and many counts, or a class for expanded clones, and some rows have none.

d_gene | abundance | j_gene | v_gene | CDR3aa | CDR3nt
. | many | TRBJ1-2 | TRBV12-3/TRBV12-4 | CASSPDISMGYTF | TGTGCCAGCAGTCCGGACATTTCGATGGGCTACACCTTC
. | . | TRBJ2-1 | TRBV12-3/TRBV12-4 | CASSVANRVDEQFF | TGTGCCAGCAGTGTAGCGAACCGGGTGGATGAGCAGTTCTTC
TRBD1 | . | TRBJ1-1 | TRBV12-3/TRBV12-4 | CASTKGQGRGNTEAFF | TGTGCCAGCACTAAGGGACAGGGGAGGGGTAACACTGAAGCTTTCTTT
. | . | TRBJ2-3 | TRBV9 | CASSGRLVPDTQYF | TGTGCCAGCAGCGGACGACTAGTTCCAGATACGCAGTATTTT
. | few | TRBJ2-3 | TRBV5-1 | CASSLGGGAADTQYF | TGCGCCAGCAGCTTGGGCGGCGGGGCGGCAGATACGCAGTATTTT
. | many | TRBJ2-7 | TRBV6-6 | CASSKSGYEQYF | TGTGCCAGCAGTAAATCAGGTTACGAGCAGTACTTC
TRBD2 | few | TRBJ2-1 | TRBV6-1 | CASSGLAGGRYRYNEQFF | TGTGCCAGCAGTGGACTAGCGGGAGGCCGTTACCGTTACAATGAGCAGTTCTTC
. | . | TRBJ1-2 | TRBV7-2 | CASSLNARFYGYTF | TGTGCCAGCAGCTTAAACGCCCGCTTCTATGGCTACACCTTC
. | . | TRBJ2-7 | TRBV3-1 | CASSQGQAPSGEQYF | TGTGCCAGCAGCCAAGGACAGGCCCCGTCAGGCGAGCAGTACTTC
TRBD1 | . | TRBJ2-7 | TRBV29-1 | CSVRDRSHEQYF | TGCAGCGTCCGGGACAGGTCACACGAGCAGTACTTC
. | . | TRBJ2-1 | TRBV20-1 | CSAAPLESQNNEQFF | TGCAGTGCCGCTCCCTTAGAAAGTCAGAACAATGAGCAGTTCTTC
. | many | TRBJ2-2 | TRBV6-6 | CASSPENTGELFF | TGTGCCAGCAGTCCGGAGAACACCGGGGAGCTGTTTTTT
. | . | TRBJ1-2 | TRBV12-3/TRBV12-4 | CASTHRGDYGYTF | TGTGCCAGCACCCATCGGGGGGACTATGGCTACACCTTC
TRBD2 | . | TRBJ2-1 | TRBV28 | CASRLAGGRGNEQFF | TGTGCCAGCAGACTAGCGGGAGGGCGAGGTAATGAGCAGTTCTTC
TRBD1 | few | TRBJ1-1 | TRBV7-2 | CASSSRQGRLMNTEAFF | TGTGCCAGCAGTTCAAGACAGGGACGCCTTATGAACACTGAAGCTTTCTTT
. | many | TRBJ1-1 | TRBV6-5 | CASSSPGPNTEAFF | TGTGCCAGCAGTTCCCCCGGGCCCAACACTGAAGCTTTCTTT
TRBD2 | few | TRBJ2-1 | TRBV11-2 | CASSLDQSGTSGGHEQFF | TGTGCCAGCAGCTTAGATCAATCAGGGACTAGCGGGGGACATGAGCAGTTCTTC
TRBD1 | many | TRBJ2-1 | TRBV7-3 | CASSLGAFGRGYNEQFF | TGTGCCAGCAGCTTAGGGGCGTTTGGCAGGGGGTACAATGAGCAGTTCTTC
TRBD2 | . | TRBJ2-2 | TRBV20-1 | CSTRTSGDAGELFF | TGCAGTACTAGGACTAGCGGCGACGCCGGGGAGCTGTTTTTT
TRBD1 | . | TRBJ1-1 | TRBV10-3 | CAISSEQGAYDTEAFF | TGTGCCATCAGTAGCGAACAGGGGGCTTATGACACTGAAGCTTTCTTT
TRBD2 | few | TRBJ2-1 | TRBV6-2/TRBV6-3 | CASSWTSGSNTGAYNEQFF | TGTGCCAGCAGTTGGACTAGCGGGAGCAACACGGGGGCCTACAATGAGCAGTTCTTC
TRBD2 | . | TRBJ2-3 | TRBV10-3 | CAIIAGGPLDTQYF | TGTGCCATTATAGCGGGGGGGCCGCTAGATACGCAGTATTTT
. | . | TRBJ1-4 | TRBV6-6 | CAGTDGARGEKLFF | TGTGCCGGCACCGACGGAGCGAGGGGTGAAAAACTGTTTTTT
. | . | TRBJ2-7 | TRBV7-9 | CASSLKGAYYEQYF | TGTGCCAGCAGCTTAAAAGGGGCATACTACGAGCAGTACTTC
. | . | TRBJ2-3 | TRBV7-2 | CASSTLGATSTDTQYF | TGTGCCAGCAGCACCCTCGGGGCGACATCCACAGATACGCAGTATTTT
. | . | TRBJ1-5 | TRBV6-5 | CTGSYDRNNQPQHF | TGTACCGGCAGTTACGACAGGAACAATCAGCCCCAGCATTTT
. | . | TRBJ2-1 | TRBV5-1 | CASSLSEGYNEQFF | TGCGCCAGCAGCCTCTCAGAGGGGTACAATGAGCAGTTCTTC
. | . | TRBJ1-1 | TRBV19 | CASRIGQEYTEAFF | TGTGCCAGTAGGATCGGGCAGGAGTACACTGAAGCTTTCTTT
TRBD2 | . | TRBJ2-1 | TRBV7-6 | CASSPQSGGFNEQFF | TGTGCCAGCAGCCCCCAGTCGGGGGGGTTCAATGAGCAGTTCTTC
TRBD2 | once | TRBJ2-7 | TRBV7-8 | CASSLGASGGYEQYF | TGTGCCAGCAGCTTAGGGGCTAGCGGGGGGTACGAGCAGTACTTC
. | . | TRBJ2-5 | TRBV4-1 | CASSQETRQETQYF | TGCGCCAGCAGCCAAGAAACGAGACAAGAGACCCAGTACTTC
TRBD1 | many | TRBJ2-1 | TRBV4-3 | CASSQGSTGIYNEQFF | TGCGCCAGCAGCCAAGGTTCGACAGGGATCTACAATGAGCAGTTCTTC
TRBD2 | few | TRBJ2-7 | TRBV12-3/TRBV12-4 | CASSRGLAGPYEQYF | TGTGCCAGCAGTAGGGGACTAGCGGGACCCTACGAGCAGTACTTC
TRBD1 | few | TRBJ2-7 | TRBV20-1 | CSARGTGVYEQYF | TGCAGTGCTAGAGGGACAGGGGTCTACGAGCAGTACTTC
TRBD2 | few | TRBJ2-5 | TRBV5-1 | CASSLDSGRETQYF | TGCGCCAGCAGCTTGGATAGCGGGAGAGAGACCCAGTACTTC
. | . | TRBJ2-3 | TRBV24-1 | CATSTGQDSRSDTQYF | TGTGCCACCAGTACGGGGCAGGATTCAAGGTCAGATACGCAGTATTTT
. | few | TRBJ2-7 | TRBV3-1 | CASSQNQGEQYF | TGTGCCAGCAGCCAAAACCAAGGCGAGCAGTACTTC
TRBD1 | . | TRBJ2-1 | TRBV4-1 | CASSQSRRTGGSPMQFF | TGCGCCAGCAGCCAAAGCCGGCGGACAGGGGGCTCCCCTATGCAGTTCTTC
. | . | TRBJ2-7 | TRBV2 | CARGGPGPLYEQYF | TGTGCCAGAGGGGGGCCGGGACCTCTCTACGAGCAGTACTTC
TRBD2 | . | TRBJ2-3 | TRBV5-1 | CASSPYQLAGAADTQYF | TGCGCCAGCAGCCCCTATCAACTAGCGGGGGCGGCGGATACGCAGTATTTT
TRBD2 | . | TRBJ2-7 | TRBV5-1 | CAGSLFGTSVTYEQYF | TGCGCCGGCAGCTTATTCGGGACTAGCGTAACCTACGAGCAGTACTTC
TRBD1 | . | TRBJ2-2 | TRBV18 | CASSPRGTANAGELFF | TGTGCCAGCTCACCTAGGGGGACAGCGAACGCCGGGGAGCTGTTTTTT
TRBD2 | many | TRBJ2-1 | TRBV6-6 | CASSPAGAYNEQFF | TGTGCCAGCAGTCCAGCGGGAGCGTACAATGAGCAGTTCTTC
TRBD2 | few | TRBJ2-1 | TRBV4-3 | CASSQDLVGLAVYNEQFF | TGCGCCAGCAGCCAAGATCTGGTAGGACTAGCGGTGTACAATGAGCAGTTCTTC